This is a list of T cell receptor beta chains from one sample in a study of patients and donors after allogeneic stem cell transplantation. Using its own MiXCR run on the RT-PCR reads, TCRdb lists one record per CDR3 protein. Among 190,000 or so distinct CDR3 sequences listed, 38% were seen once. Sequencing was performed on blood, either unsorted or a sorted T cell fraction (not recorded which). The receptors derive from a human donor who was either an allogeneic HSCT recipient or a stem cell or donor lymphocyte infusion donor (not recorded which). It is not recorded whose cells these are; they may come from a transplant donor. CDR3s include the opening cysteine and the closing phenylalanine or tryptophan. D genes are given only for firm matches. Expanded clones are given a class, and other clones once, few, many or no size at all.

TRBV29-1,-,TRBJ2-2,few,TGCAGCGCCACCTCGACCGGGGAGCTGTTTTTT,CSATSTGELFF
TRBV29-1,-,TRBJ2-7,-,TGCAGCGTTGTAGAAGTGCCCTCCTACGAGCAGTACTTC,CSVVEVPSYEQYF
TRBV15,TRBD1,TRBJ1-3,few,TGTGCCACCAGCACACCGTCGACAGGGACAGGAAACACCATATATTTT,CATSTPSTGTGNTIYF
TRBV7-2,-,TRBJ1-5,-,TGTGCCAGCAGCCCAGGGAACAATCAGCCCCAGCATTTT,CASSPGNNQPQHF
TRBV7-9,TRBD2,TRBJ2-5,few,TGTGCCAGCAGCTTAGAAGTAGCGGGGGAGACCCAGTACTTC,CASSLEVAGETQYF
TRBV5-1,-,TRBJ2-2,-,TGCGCCAGCAGAAGGACAGCGGGCGGGGAGCTGTTTTTT,CASRRTAGGELFF
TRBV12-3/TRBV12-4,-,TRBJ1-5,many,TGTGCCAGCAGTTTTGGGGGTCAGCCCCAGCATTTT,CASSFGGQPQHF
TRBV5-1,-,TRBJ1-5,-,TGCGCCAGCAGCTTGTTGTCAGGGGTGAATCAGCCCCAGCATTTT,CASSLLSGVNQPQHF
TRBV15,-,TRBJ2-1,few,TGTGCCACCAGCCCATATGGGGAGGGGGGCAATGAGCAGTTCTTC,CATSPYGEGGNEQFF
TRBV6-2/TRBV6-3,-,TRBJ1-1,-,TGTGCCAGCAGTTACACGGGGTCCACTGAAGCTTTCTTT,CASSYTGSTEAFF
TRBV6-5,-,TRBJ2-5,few,TGTGCCAGCAGTTACGGTTCGGGGGAAGAGACCCAGTACTTC,CASSYGSGEETQYF